This section outlines one T cell receptor beta chain sequence together with its context. The data originate from a study of blood T cell repertoires in COVID-19. Study information: The study drew acute and convalescent COVID-19 samples from the United States, Italy and Spain. In each case, the material was cDNA or gDNA derived from T cells, B-cell-depleted T cells, or PBMCs.

Germline assignment: CDR1 LGHDT and CDR2 YNNKEL (reference sequence). The CDR3 loop spans 12 amino acids. Deletions cut 0 bases from V and 16 bases from J, with 12 bases between. The cohort comprised adults aged about 18 to 100 years residing in approximately 25 US areas. In Cohort 3, a recovered donor had either two negative PCRs, clearance, or symptom resolution. Profiled with immunoSEQ multiplex PCR; TCRdb holds only in-frame clones, not every one. The data show about 300,000 clones, about 85% seen once. This sequence joins TRBV3-1 (or the pseudogene TRBV3-2) and TRBJ1-4; D unclear. Material for sequencing was PBMCs or T cells enriched from blood (not recorded which). This clonotype originated in a woman in her forties or fifties who had recovered from COVID-19. Here the CDR3 DNA reads TGTGCCAGCAGCCAAGAGGGGAGAAGGAGGTTTTTT. Its translation is CASSQEGRRRFF.